This TCR beta chain was sequenced for a study of cytomegalovirus exposure and HLA in healthy donors. The study, taken as a whole, reports: Later analysis identified several of the most significant clusters that appeared linked to common viral pathogens. Analyses of presence and absence presupposed an approximately uniform sequencing depth across donors.

Trimming left V 1 base short and J 6 bases short, with 12 bases between. The germline V gene has CDR1 SGHTA and CDR2 FQGNSA. This CDR3 contains 15 residues. This clone was seen more than once but under ten times. Its antigen is not known. Use of 60 Vbeta and 13 Jbeta primers characterized the PCR. This table comes from immunoSEQ multiplex PCR, and its TCRdb copy is limited to in-frame clones, with some not included. The data show approximately 150,000 clones, roughly 73% seen once. The clonotype was recovered from a woman aged 18 to 35 in good health and CMV-seronegative. The chain has TRBV7-2 and TRBJ2-2; D is unresolved. Sequencing was done on a sample of PBMCs. The DNA for the CDR3 is TGTGCCAGCAGCTTAGGGCCCCCCCCCGCCGGGGAGCTGTTTTTT. This encodes CASSLGPPPAGELFF.